These T cell receptor beta chains were read from a single sample in a study of metastatic and nonmetastatic thyroid tumors. TCRdb re-clonotyped the PCR reads via MiXCR. The profile shows 35,000 to 50,000 clones, 15% to 20% of them singletons. What was sequenced was blood. The source of these receptors is a female donor with papillary thyroid cancer or a benign thyroid nodule (not recorded which). Some clones in this sample may be carry-over from other donors' samples. Both conserved end residues are part of each CDR3. A D gene is named only where the DNA matches it firmly. Size is omitted from some rows. Given values are once, few, many or a class for expanded clones.

d_call: NA; clone_size: NA; v_call: TRBV20-1; j_call: TRBJ2-5; cdr3_aa: CSAHRDISQETQYF; cdr3_nt: TGCAGTGCTCACCGGGACATATCACAAGAGACCCAGTACTTC
d_call: TRBD2; clone_size: few; v_call: TRBV6-2/TRBV6-3; j_call: TRBJ2-3; cdr3_aa: CASRLAGADTQYF; cdr3_nt: TGTGCCAGCAGGTTAGCGGGCGCAGATACGCAGTATTTT
d_call: NA; clone_size: many; v_call: TRBV2; j_call: TRBJ2-6; cdr3_aa: CASIEDYSGANVLTF; cdr3_nt: TGTGCCAGCATTGAGGACTACTCTGGGGCCAACGTCCTGACTTTC
d_call: NA; clone_size: many; v_call: TRBV4-1; j_call: TRBJ2-3; cdr3_aa: CASSQDGTSTDTQYF; cdr3_nt: TGCGCCAGCAGCCAGGACGGAACTAGCACAGATACGCAGTATTTT
d_call: TRBD2; clone_size: many; v_call: TRBV28; j_call: TRBJ2-5; cdr3_aa: CASSTTPREYKETQYF; cdr3_nt: TGTGCCAGCAGTACGACCCCGCGGGAGTATAAGGAGACCCAGTACTTC
d_call: NA; clone_size: many; v_call: TRBV6-2/TRBV6-3; j_call: TRBJ2-3; cdr3_aa: CASSQDTRTGLEVDTQYF; cdr3_nt: TGTGCCAGCAGTCAGGACACCAGAACAGGGTTGGAGGTGGATACGCAGTATTTT
d_call: NA; clone_size: many; v_call: TRBV12-3/TRBV12-4; j_call: TRBJ1-3; cdr3_aa: CASSLIRGNTIYF; cdr3_nt: TGTGCCAGCAGCTTAATCAGGGGAAACACCATATATTTT
d_call: TRBD1; clone_size: many; v_call: TRBV13; j_call: TRBJ2-5; cdr3_aa: CASSLGRGQGAPFSETQYF; cdr3_nt: TGTGCCAGCAGCTTAGGCCGGGGGCAGGGGGCCCCTTTTTCAGAGACCCAGTACTTC
d_call: NA; clone_size: few; v_call: TRBV6-1; j_call: TRBJ2-7; cdr3_aa: CASTLGSYEQYF; cdr3_nt: TGTGCCAGCACCCTCGGCTCCTACGAGCAGTACTTC
d_call: NA; clone_size: many; v_call: TRBV20-1; j_call: TRBJ1-1; cdr3_aa: CSARGGPRDTEAFF; cdr3_nt: TGCAGTGCTAGAGGCGGACCGAGGGACACTGAAGCTTTCTTT
d_call: TRBD1; clone_size: many; v_call: TRBV28; j_call: TRBJ2-1; cdr3_aa: CASSPGTVSSYNEQFF; cdr3_nt: TGTGCCAGCAGCCCCGGGACAGTTAGCTCCTACAATGAGCAGTTCTTC
d_call: NA; clone_size: NA; v_call: TRBV7-3; j_call: TRBJ2-1; cdr3_aa: CASSGRLIAVGTTYNEQFF; cdr3_nt: TGTGCCAGCAGCGGAAGGTTAATAGCGGTAGGAACTACCTACAATGAGCAGTTCTTC
d_call: NA; clone_size: many; v_call: TRBV11-2; j_call: TRBJ1-1; cdr3_aa: CASSLDSVGRNTEAFF; cdr3_nt: TGTGCCAGCAGCTTAGATTCGGTGGGGAGGAACACTGAAGCTTTCTTT
d_call: TRBD1; clone_size: many; v_call: TRBV2; j_call: TRBJ2-7; cdr3_aa: CASGRGQGYEQYF; cdr3_nt: TGTGCCAGCGGGAGGGGACAGGGCTACGAGCAGTACTTC
d_call: TRBD1; clone_size: many; v_call: TRBV20-1; j_call: TRBJ1-4; cdr3_aa: CSARDLDRGLSEKLFF; cdr3_nt: TGCAGTGCTAGAGATCTCGACAGGGGGCTCAGCGAAAAACTGTTTTTT
d_call: NA; clone_size: NA; v_call: TRBV20-1; j_call: TRBJ2-7; cdr3_aa: CSAIGQGNYEQYF; cdr3_nt: TGCAGTGCTATAGGTCAGGGGAATTACGAGCAGTACTTC
d_call: NA; clone_size: many; v_call: TRBV5-1; j_call: TRBJ2-3; cdr3_aa: CASRSGGTDTQYF; cdr3_nt: TGCGCCAGCAGGTCAGGGGGCACAGATACGCAGTATTTT
d_call: TRBD2; clone_size: NA; v_call: TRBV20-1; j_call: TRBJ2-5; cdr3_aa: CSARPEGGMQETQYF; cdr3_nt: TGCAGTGCTAGGCCAGAGGGAGGGATGCAAGAGACACAGTACTTC
d_call: NA; clone_size: many; v_call: TRBV11-2; j_call: TRBJ2-3; cdr3_aa: CASSLSGGSGNRGVQYF; cdr3_nt: TGTGCCAGCAGCTTAAGTGGAGGTAGCGGAAATCGGGGTGTGCAGTATTTT
d_call: NA; clone_size: many; v_call: TRBV4-1; j_call: TRBJ2-1; cdr3_aa: CASSPGEGQSYYNEQFF; cdr3_nt: TGCGCCAGCAGCCCCGGGGAGGGACAGTCCTACTACAATGAGCAGTTCTTC
d_call: TRBD2; clone_size: NA; v_call: TRBV6-1; j_call: TRBJ2-7; cdr3_aa: CASSEEASGGLRGYF; cdr3_nt: TGTGCCAGCAGTGAAGAGGCTAGCGGAGGACTACGAGGGTACTTC
d_call: NA; clone_size: many; v_call: TRBV11-1; j_call: TRBJ2-7; cdr3_aa: CASSFLGSSYEQYF; cdr3_nt: TGTGCCAGCAGCTTCTTAGGGAGCTCCTACGAGCAGTACTTC